This is a list of T cell receptor beta chains from one sample in a study of cytomegalovirus exposure and HLA in healthy donors. Sequencing used immunoSEQ multiplex PCR; TCRdb keeps in-frame clones, though not all of them. The sample has 72,000 or so clones, around 75% seen once. The sequencing sample was made of PBMCs. These receptors were taken from a woman in her twenties or thirties in good health and CMV-seropositive. Each CDR3 is given with its conserved first and last residue. A clone size is listed for some rows: how often the clone was seen (once, few, many), or a class if it is expanded.

J gene | V gene | clone size | CDR3 protein
TRBJ2-7 | TRBV30 | - | CAGDRLAYEQYF
TRBJ2-3 | TRBV4-3 | - | CASSQDGTSGTDTQYF
TRBJ1-4 | TRBV28 | - | CASSTPGWEVSTNEKLFF
TRBJ2-2 | TRBV27 | - | CASSLTEGREGDTGELFF
TRBJ2-3 | TRBV7-3 | - | CASSLWASGRKGTDTQYF
TRBJ2-3 | TRBV5-1 | - | CASSSGRGRDPDTQYF
TRBJ2-2 | TRBV11-3 | once | CASSLDGPTGELFF
TRBJ2-7 | TRBV6-5 | few | CASSPRRAYEQYF
TRBJ2-5 | TRBV30 | few | CAWTPDRAQETQYF
TRBJ2-5 | TRBV7-9 | - | CASSSAETQYF
TRBJ2-7 | TRBV6-6 | - | CASSRQPGGSYEQYF
TRBJ1-2 | TRBV2 | - | CASSGTVTNYGYTF
TRBJ2-3 | TRBV6-4 | - | CASSEGATDTQYF
TRBJ2-3 | TRBV28 | - | CASSALTPGLAGVTDTQYF
TRBJ2-1 | TRBV9 | - | CASSVGQGLVEQFF
TRBJ1-2 | TRBV29-1 | - | CSAAVLGREYGYTF
TRBJ2-5 | TRBV27 | - | CASRPVVGLLAGGQETQYF
TRBJ2-5 | TRBV28 | - | CASSFSGGETQYF
- | TRBV7-7 | - | CASSLGGDSSYEQYF
TRBJ2-5 | TRBV7-2 | few | CASRKAGAGQETQYF
TRBJ1-4 | TRBV4-3 | - | CASSQDVWETGGVEKLFF
TRBJ2-7 | TRBV19 | - | CASSMSAASSYEQYF
TRBJ1-2 | TRBV29-1 | - | CSVEPRFSNYGYTF
TRBJ1-5 | TRBV28 | - | CASSLAANSNQPQHF
TRBJ2-1 | TRBV5-1 | - | CASSQGTGNEQFF
TRBJ1-4 | TRBV6-5 | many | CASSLGPGGEKLFF
TRBJ2-7 | TRBV9 | - | CASSSHLGQGRYEQYF
TRBJ1-5 | TRBV19 | - | CASSPRAGYSNQPQHF
TRBJ2-3 | TRBV5-1 | few | CASSLGQGSTDTQYF
TRBJ2-3 | TRBV7-8 | - | CASRPRGCTQYF
TRBJ2-2 | TRBV19 | few | CASSMGGLSNTGELFF
TRBJ2-1 | TRBV23-1 | - | CATYRGLRLAEQFF
TRBJ2-3 | TRBV27 | few | CASSLATGGADTQYF
TRBJ2-1 | TRBV30 | - | CAWLTGTAYNEQFF
TRBJ2-5 | TRBV10-3 | - | CATSGLPQETQYF
TRBJ2-3 | TRBV7-9 | few | CASSSPSGQYF